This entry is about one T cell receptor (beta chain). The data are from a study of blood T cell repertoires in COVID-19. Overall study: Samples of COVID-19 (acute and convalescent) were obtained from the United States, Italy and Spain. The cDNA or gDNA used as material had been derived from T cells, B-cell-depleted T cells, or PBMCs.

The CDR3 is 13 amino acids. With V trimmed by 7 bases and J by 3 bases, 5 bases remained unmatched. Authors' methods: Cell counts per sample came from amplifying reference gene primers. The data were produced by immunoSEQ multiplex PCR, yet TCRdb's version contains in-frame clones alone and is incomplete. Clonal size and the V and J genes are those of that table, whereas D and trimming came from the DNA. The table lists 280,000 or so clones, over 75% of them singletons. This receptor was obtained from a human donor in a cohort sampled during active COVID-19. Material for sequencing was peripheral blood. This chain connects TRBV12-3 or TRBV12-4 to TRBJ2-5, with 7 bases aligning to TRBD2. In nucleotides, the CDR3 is TGTGCCAGCACACCGGGAGGAAAAGAGACCCAGTACTTC. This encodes CASTPGGKETQYF.